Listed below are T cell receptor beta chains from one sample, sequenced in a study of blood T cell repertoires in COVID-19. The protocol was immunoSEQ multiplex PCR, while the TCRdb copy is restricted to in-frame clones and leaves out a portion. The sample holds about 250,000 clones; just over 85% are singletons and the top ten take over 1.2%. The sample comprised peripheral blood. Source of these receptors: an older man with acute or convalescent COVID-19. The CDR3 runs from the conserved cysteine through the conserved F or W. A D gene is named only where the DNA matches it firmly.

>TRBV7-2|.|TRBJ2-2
CASSPRRADTGELFF
TGTGCCAGCAGCCCCCGGCGGGCCGACACCGGGGAGCTGTTTTTT
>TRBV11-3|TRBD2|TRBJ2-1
CASSVSKGAGNNEQFF
TGTGCCAGCAGCGTATCCAAGGGAGCGGGAAACAATGAGCAGTTCTTC
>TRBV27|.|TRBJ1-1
CASSWGRGGTEAFF
TGTGCCAGCAGTTGGGGGCGTGGGGGCACTGAAGCTTTCTTT
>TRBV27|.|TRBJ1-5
CASSSQGGNQPQHF
TGTGCCAGCAGTTCACAGGGTGGCAATCAGCCCCAGCATTTT
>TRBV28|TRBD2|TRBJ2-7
CASSLSGRAPYEQYF
TGTGCCAGCAGCCTTAGCGGGAGGGCCCCCTACGAGCAGTACTTC
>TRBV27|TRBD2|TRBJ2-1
CASKLRLAGTYNEQFF
TGTGCCAGCAAGCTGAGACTAGCGGGAACCTACAATGAGCAGTTCTTC
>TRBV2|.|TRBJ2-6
CASSGPPGSGANVLTF
TGTGCCAGCAGTGGCCCTCCCGGCTCTGGGGCCAACGTCCTGACTTTC
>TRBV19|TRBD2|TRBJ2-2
CASSPLPGLAGNTGELFF
TGTGCCAGTAGTCCACTTCCGGGACTAGCGGGGAACACCGGGGAGCTGTTTTTT
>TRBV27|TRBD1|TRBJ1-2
CASSQTGQGGYTF
TGTGCCAGCAGTCAGACAGGGCAGGGGGGCTACACCTTC
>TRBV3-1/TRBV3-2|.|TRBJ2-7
CASSQLRGPTYEQYF
TGTGCCAGCAGCCAATTGCGCGGGCCGACCTACGAGCAGTACTTC
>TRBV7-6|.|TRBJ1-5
CASSLGQKNQPQHF
TGTGCCAGCAGCTTAGGACAGAAAAATCAGCCCCAGCATTTT
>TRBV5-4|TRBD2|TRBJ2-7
CASSLRDYPYEQYF
TGTGCCAGCAGCTTGAGGGACTACCCCTACGAGCAGTACTTC
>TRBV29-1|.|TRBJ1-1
CSVSVTGAAEAFF
TGCAGCGTTTCTGTGACAGGAGCGGCTGAAGCTTTCTTT
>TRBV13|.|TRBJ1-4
CASSRKGSGWATNEKLFF
TGTGCCAGCAGCCGGAAAGGATCCGGGTGGGCAACTAATGAAAAACTGTTTTTT
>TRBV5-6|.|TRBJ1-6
CASSLGGRGSNSPLHF
TGTGCCAGCAGCTTGGGGGGCAGGGGTTCGAATTCACCCCTCCACTTT
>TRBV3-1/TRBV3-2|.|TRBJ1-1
CASRPRGPNTEAFF
TGTGCCAGCAGGCCCAGGGGTCCGAACACTGAAGCTTTCTTT
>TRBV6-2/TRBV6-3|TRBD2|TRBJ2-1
CASSQPGLAIRGEQFF
TGTGCCAGCAGTCAGCCGGGACTAGCGATCCGAGGGGAGCAGTTCTTC
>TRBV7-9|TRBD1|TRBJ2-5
CASSRAETGGAETQYF
TGTGCCAGCAGCCGTGCTGAGACAGGGGGCGCCGAGACCCAGTACTTC
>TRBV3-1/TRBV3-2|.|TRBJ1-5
CASSQNLQKQGIGNQPQHF
TGTGCCAGCAGCCAAAACCTTCAGAAACAGGGAATCGGCAATCAGCCCCAGCATTTT